These 12 T cell receptor beta chains were all obtained from the same sample, sequenced in a study of metastatic and nonmetastatic thyroid tumors. No treatment had been given to any patient before thyroid surgery. Using MiXCR, TCRdb reanalyzed the PCR reads. The table has some 30,000 clones, 4% to 5% seen once; the top ten hold over 20%. What was sequenced was blood. The receptors were gathered from a female donor with papillary thyroid cancer or a benign thyroid nodule (not recorded which). Some clones in this sample may be carry-over from other donors' samples.

This clone was seen repeatedly, ten times or more. This rearrangement joins TRBV7-2 to TRBJ1-1; TRBD1 matches 10 bases. J lost 4 bases, V lost 5 bases, and 4 bases had no gene match. The germline gives CDR1 SGHTA, CDR2 FQGNSA. The CDR3 spans 14 residues. Here the CDR3 reads CASSLRTGGTEAFF. The CDR3 DNA sequence: TGTGCCAGCAGCCTACGGACAGGGGGCACTGAAGCTTTCTTT.

This clone occurred a few times. The chain combines TRBV15 with TRBJ2-3; 10 positions agree with TRBD1. The CDR3 length is 15 residues. Germline V lookup: CDR1 LNHNV, CDR2 YYDKDF (reference sequence). Germline trimming cut 5 bases from V and 6 bases from J; bases unmatched to any gene: 8. CDR3 in DNA: TGTGCCACCAGCGGCCTGACAGGGGGCGCGGATACGCAGTATTTT. Amino acids: CATSGLTGGADTQYF.

In this sample, this clone turned up a few times. This chain links TRBV28 with TRBJ1-1; the D is unclear. The V gene lost 1 base and the J gene lost 1 base, with 10 bases spanning the gap. The CDR3 extends over 15 amino acids. CDR1 and CDR2 from the germline V gene are MDHEN and SYDVKM. The CDR3: CASSLSDIKNTEAFF. In DNA, the CDR3 is TGTGCCAGCAGTTTATCAGATATTAAGAACACTGAAGCTTTCTTT.

Many counts were recorded for this clone. This chain links TRBV18 with TRBJ1-2; 10 nucleotides align to TRBD1. This CDR3 spans 16 amino acids. Germline lookup yields CDR1 KGHSH and CDR2 LQKENI. Trimming removed 2 bases from V and 4 bases from J; junction bases left unmatched: 7. This CDR3 reads CASSPTTGGDGYGYTF. CDR3 nucleotides: TGTGCCAGCTCACCAACGACAGGGGGCGACGGCTATGGCTACACCTTC. The full variable domain, with the rest looked up from reference TRBV18 and TRBJ1-2, is NAGVMQNPRHLVRRRGQEARLRCSPMKGHSHVYWYRQLPEEGLKFMVYLQKENIIDESGMPKERFSAEFPKEGPSILRIQQVVRGDSAAYFCASSPTTGGDGYGYTFGSGTRLTVV.

This chain links TRBV5-1 with TRBJ2-1; D unresolved. The CDR3 sequence is 13 residues long. Germline V gene sequence: CDR1 SGHRS, CDR2 YFSETQ. Trimming left V 2 bases short and J 6 bases short, with 9 bases between. The CDR3 DNA reads TGCGCCAGCAGCTTTGGGGATTCCAATGAGCAGTTCTTC. Protein: CASSFGDSNEQFF.

This clone was observed at least ten times. The chain is built from TRBV30 and TRBJ2-3, with 8 bases identical to TRBD2. Per the germline V gene, CDR1 is GTSNPN and CDR2 is SVGIG (reference sequence). The CDR3 covers 15 residues. The J segment lost 4 bases and the V segment lost 0 bases, leaving 6 bases of the junction unmatched. CDR3 amino acids: CAWSVGLASADTQYF. The DNA of the CDR3 is TGTGCCTGGAGTGTAGGACTAGCAAGCGCAGATACGCAGTATTTT.

There are many counts of this clone. This CDR3 is CASSLTPTSGRLYEQYF. The CDR3 DNA reads as TGTGCCAGCAGCTTGACCCCGACTAGCGGGAGGTTATACGAGCAGTACTTC. This sequence joins TRBV11-2 and TRBJ2-7; TRBD2 matches 13 bases. The CDR3 sequence is 17 residues long. CDR1 is SGHAT and CDR2 is FQNNGV in the germline V gene. V lost 3 bases and J lost 4; bases outside the gene matches: 9.

Details on this clone: A junction boundary mismatches the germline segment, possibly from a read error. Here the CDR3 DNA reads TGTGCCAGTCATTGGGCGGGCAACACCTGGGAGCTGTTTTTT. Its protein is CASHWAGNTWELFF. The genes are TRBV11-3 and TRBJ2-2; a weak D match, TRBD2 (5 bases). The CDR3 sequence is 14 residues long. Germline V CDR1 and CDR2: SGHNT, YENEEA.

A few counts support this clone. The chain has TRBV6-2 or TRBV6-3 and TRBJ1-6, with D unresolved. The germline V gene encodes CDR1 MNHEY and CDR2 SVGEGT. Trimming took off 0 bases at V and 10 bases at J, with 19 bases between the two ends. The CDR3 loop spans 17 amino acids. The CDR3 here is CASSYSEYRSPRSPLHF. CDR3 nucleotides: TGTGCCAGCAGTTACTCGGAGTACAGAAGCCCCCGATCACCCCTCCACTTT.

The chain joins TRBV24-1 to TRBJ1-5; perhaps TRBD1 as D (5 bases). The CDR3 is 14 residues long. Germline CDR1 reads KGHDR; CDR2 reads SFDVKD. The V end was cut by 2 bases, the J end by 6 bases, with 10 bases between. The CDR3 nucleotides are TGTGCCACCAGTGATTCGACAGTAGGTCAGCCCCAGCATTTT. Amino acids: CATSDSTVGQPQHF.

V usage is TRBV6-2 or TRBV6-3 and J usage is TRBJ1-5; weak D call: TRBD1 (5 bases). V was clipped by 6 bases and J by 1 base, with 10 bases between them. The germline gives CDR1 MNHEY, CDR2 SVGEGT. CDR3 length: 14 amino acids. CDR3 sequence (DNA): TGTGCCAGCAGCTACGACAGCAGCAATCAGCCCCAGCATTTT. Its protein is CASSYDSSNQPQHF.

This clone was recorded at least ten times. Other DNA sequences in the same sample also yield this CDR3. The chain uses TRBV24-1 and TRBJ1-3; tentatively, D is TRBD1 (6 bases). V lost 0 bases to trimming and J lost 0 bases, with 8 bases between them. The CDR3 is 16 residues long. Germline V gives CDR1 KGHDR, CDR2 SFDVKD. The CDR3 DNA reads as TGTGCCACCAGTGATTTGACAGGGCTCTCTGGAAACACCATATATTTT. This translates into CATSDLTGLSGNTIYF.